Presented here are 14 T cell receptor beta chains from one specimen sequenced in a study of shared clonotypes between healthy human individuals. Sequencing used immunoSEQ multiplex PCR; TCRdb keeps in-frame clones, though not all of them. Of millions of clones listed, just over 90% are singletons. The sequenced sample was naive CD4+ T cells sorted from blood. The subset here: CD45RA+ positively selected. Source of these receptors: a young man in good health.

The J gene is TRBJ2-7, the V gene TRBV28, with D perhaps matching TRBD1 (6 bases). Germline loops: CDR1 MDHEN, CDR2 SYDVKM. The CDR3 runs 15 residues. V dropped 2 bases and J dropped 2 bases, with 13 bases sitting between them. The CDR3 loop is CASSLGWGPTYEQYF. CDR3 nucleotide sequence: TGTGCCAGCAGTTTAGGCTGGGGGCCGACCTACGAGCAGTACTTC.

This rearrangement joins TRBV7-2 to TRBJ1-5, with D uncertain. This CDR3 contains 12 residues. The germline CDR1 and CDR2 sequences are SGHTA and FQGNSA. V lost 8 bases and J lost 4, with 9 bases in between. In nucleotides, the CDR3 is TGTGCCAGCGGACTGTATAATCAGCCCCAGCATTTT. Its translation: CASGLYNQPQHF.

The J gene is TRBJ2-1, the V gene TRBV11-3, with 10 bases fitting TRBD2. V lost 1 base, J lost 4 bases, and 7 bases stayed unmatched. This CDR3 spans 17 amino acids. Germline V gives CDR1 SGHNT, CDR2 YENEEA. The CDR3 nucleotides are TGTGCCAGCAGCTTAGGGGTCGAGACTAGCGGGTACAATGAGCAGTTCTTC. Protein product: CASSLGVETSGYNEQFF.

V gene TRBV10-3 combines with J gene TRBJ2-3; the match to TRBD2 covers 7 bases. The CDR3 extends over 17 amino acids. The V segment lost 3 bases and the J segment 5 bases; nucleotides outside the gene matches: 14. Germline V gene data show CDR1 as ENHRY and CDR2 as SYGVKD. CDR3 amino acids: CAISDSPWDYSQDTQYF. CDR3 bases: TGTGCCATCAGTGATTCTCCTTGGGACTACAGCCAAGATACGCAGTATTTT.

V gene TRBV5-5 combines with J gene TRBJ2-7; D gene ambiguous. The CDR3 totals 14 residues. The germline V gene has CDR1 SGHKS and CDR2 YYEKEE (reference sequence). Trimming took off 2 bases at V and 3 bases at J, with 12 bases between the two ends. As DNA, the CDR3 is TGTGCCAGCAGCTTTGCTGGGTTTAACTACGAGCAGTACTTC. Amino acids: CASSFAGFNYEQYF.

The rearrangement joins TRBV6-5 to TRBJ2-6; D gene unclear. The germline V gene has CDR1 MNHEY and CDR2 SVGAGI. Trimming removed 0 bases from V and 4 bases from J, with 7 bases in between. The CDR3 totals 15 residues. CDR3 nucleotides: TGTGCCAGCAGTTACTCTACAGCGGGGGCCAACGTCCTGACTTTC. Protein product: CASSYSTAGANVLTF.

CDR3 protein: CASSRDTAYEQYF. The CDR3, as DNA: TGTGCCAGCAGCCGGGACACCGCCTACGAGCAGTACTTC. The chain employs TRBV6-5 and TRBJ2-7; D possibly corresponds to TRBD1 (6 bases). Per germline, CDR1 MNHEY and CDR2 SVGAGI. Trimming removed 6 bases at V and 2 bases at J, with 11 bases between. CDR3 length: 13 amino acids.

This clone appeared a few times. Other DNA sequences within the sample encode an identical CDR3. This chain joins TRBV7-8 and TRBJ2-1; no clear D gene. The V end lost 1 base, the J end lost 5 bases, and 0 bases lay between the germline ends. CDR3 length equals 11 residues. Germline V gene sequence: CDR1 SGHVS, CDR2 FQNEAQ. The CDR3: CASSLDNEQFF. Here the CDR3 DNA reads TGTGCCAGCAGCTTAGACAATGAGCAGTTCTTC. Looking up the rest from reference TRBV7-8 and TRBJ2-1 gives the full variable domain: GAGVSQSPRYKVAKRGQDVALRCDPISGHVSLFWYQQALGQGPEFLTYFQNEAQLDKSGLPSDRFFAERPEGSVSTLKIQRTQQEDSAVYLCASSLDNEQFFGPGTRLTVL.

The rearrangement joins TRBV18 to TRBJ2-5; tentatively, D is TRBD2 (5 bases). Germline values: CDR1 KGHSH, CDR2 LQKENI. V lost 5 bases, J lost 4 bases, and 11 bases lay in between. The CDR3 runs to 13 residues. This CDR3 reads CASSSSGLETQYF. CDR3 bases: TGTGCCAGCTCATCCAGCGGATTAGAGACCCAGTACTTC.

V gene TRBV20-1 combines with J gene TRBJ2-1, with unresolved D. Deletions cut 8 bases from V and 14 bases from J, with 10 bases between. The CDR3 contains 8 residues. Per the germline V gene, CDR1 is DFQATT and CDR2 is SNEGSKA (reference sequence). The CDR3 DNA reads TGCAGTCCAGACCTCAAGTTCTTC. This encodes CSPDLKFF.

The chain links TRBV6-6 to TRBJ2-7, with D possibly matching TRBD1 (5 bases). This CDR3 has 14 residues. V was pared by 6 bases and J by 1 base, with 13 bases between. Germline-derived CDR1 and CDR2 are MNHNY and SVGAGI (reference sequence). The CDR3 here is CASSRTGLSYEQYF. DNA of the CDR3: TGTGCCAGCAGCCGAACAGGTTTGTCCTACGAGCAGTACTTC.

The chain couples TRBV7-9 to TRBJ1-5; D is perhaps TRBD1 (5 bases). Trimming took 5 bases from V and 7 from J, leaving 18 bases between them. Germline V lookup: CDR1 SEHNR, CDR2 FQNEAQ (reference sequence). This CDR3 spans 15 amino acids. The CDR3 DNA sequence: TGTGCCAGCAGCACGGGACCCCCTGGATGGCAGCCCCAGCATTTT. It yields the protein CASSTGPPGWQPQHF.

This chain connects TRBV6-5 to TRBJ2-3; no clear D gene. Trimming left V 5 bases short and J 0 bases short, with 9 bases between. CDR1 is MNHEY, CDR2 SVGAGI, per germline. This CDR3 has 14 amino acids. The CDR3 protein is CASSRSPSTDTQYF. CDR3 sequence (DNA): TGTGCCAGCAGTCGATCCCCTAGCACAGATACGCAGTATTTT.

The chain carries TRBV5-5 and TRBJ2-1; 13 bases match TRBD2. The trim removed 4 bases at V and 6 bases at J, leaving 7 bases unmatched. The CDR3 is 16 amino acids. Germline V gene sequence: CDR1 SGHKS, CDR2 YYEKEE (reference sequence). CDR3: CASSGLAGDSGNEQFF. The CDR3 nucleotides read TGTGCCAGCAGCGGACTAGCGGGAGATTCAGGCAATGAGCAGTTCTTC.